This T cell receptor beta chain appears in the sequencing data of a study of CD8+CD57+ T cells in acquired aplastic anemia. TCR beta VDJ and CDR3 were profiled, and genomic DNA was the template. Via MiXCR, TCRdb re-called the reads, giving one row per CDR3 protein. The sample has some 220,000 distinct CDR3 sequences, 30% to 40% seen once; the top ten hold about 1.1%. This CDR3 is built from 15 residues. Trimming took off 8 bases at V and 1 base at J, with 17 bases between the two ends. The V gene's germline CDR1 is SNHLY and CDR2 FYNNEI. Study-level points and caveats: Sharing between patients and controls was observed for about 27 CD8+ CDR3 sequences.

With respect to this clonotype: Its antigen is unknown.

Sequencing was carried out using sorted CD4+, CD8+, or CD8+CD57+ T cells (not recorded which) from PBMCs. This chain connects TRBV2 to TRBJ1-1; D call uncertain. The TCR sequence derives from a human donor in good health, serving as a control. CDR3 coding DNA: TGTGCCAGCGTAACGGCTTACTACGGGAACACTGAAGCTTTCTTT. Translating it yields CASVTAYYGNTEAFF.